Below, 16 T cell receptor beta chains from the same sample are listed, as sequenced in a study of blood T cells in healthy people across ages. The second PCR ran roughly 7 to 11 cycles with a sample-barcoded 5' primer and J-beta primers. TCRdb called the 5' RACE reads again in MiXCR, with one record for every CDR3 protein. The data show around 690,000 distinct CDR3 sequences, approximately 59% seen once. Material: blood. Receptors were obtained from a man in his fifties or sixties in good health.

Ten or more counts support this clonotype. V and J are TRBV20-1 and TRBJ2-7, with 9 positions matching TRBD2. With V trimmed by 0 bases and J by 7 bases, 7 bases remained unmatched. The CDR3 is 14 residues long. Germline V gene sequence: CDR1 DFQATT, CDR2 SNEGSKA (reference sequence). CDR3 loop: CSAREVAGAGEQYF. CDR3 DNA: TGCAGTGCTAGAGAGGTAGCGGGGGCGGGGGAGCAGTACTTC.

The chain carries TRBV6-2 or TRBV6-3 and TRBJ2-1, with a tentative D call TRBD2 (5 bases). The V end was cut by 5 bases, the J end by 4 bases, with 12 bases between. The CDR3 contains 14 residues. Germline V gene sequence: CDR1 MNHEY, CDR2 SVGEGT. The CDR3 nucleotides read TGTGCCAGCAGTCCAGCGGCCCTTTACAATGAGCAGTTCTTC. It is translated as CASSPAALYNEQFF.

The table lists this clonotype with a few counts. V usage is TRBV20-1 and J usage is TRBJ1-4; TRBD1 might be the D (6 bases). Trimming shortened V by 3 bases and J by 2 bases, and 13 bases separated the two germline ends. The CDR3 sequence is 15 residues long. Germline values: CDR1 DFQATT, CDR2 SNEGSKA (reference sequence). CDR3 protein: CSASVGGPTNEKLFF. CDR3 DNA sequence: TGCAGTGCTAGTGTGGGGGGGCCCACTAATGAAAAACTGTTTTTT.

This sequence joins TRBV7-8 and TRBJ2-3; D not resolved. This CDR3 has 14 amino acids. The V end was cut by 5 bases, the J end by 4 bases, with 13 bases between. CDR1 SGHVS and CDR2 FQNEAQ come from the germline V gene. CDR3 protein: CASSPEIGADTQYF. As DNA, the CDR3 is TGTGCCAGCAGCCCCGAGATAGGCGCAGATACGCAGTATTTT.

This rearrangement joins TRBV11-2 to TRBJ2-7; D gene ambiguous. The CDR3 has 12 residues. Trimming cost V 5 bases and J 6 bases, with 11 bases left between them. Per the germline V gene, CDR1 is SGHAT and CDR2 is FQNNGV. Written as DNA, the CDR3 is TGTGCCAGCAGCCCGGACCCAAGCGAGCAGTACTTC. It codes for CASSPDPSEQYF.

This chain connects TRBV6-2 or TRBV6-3 to TRBJ2-1; D is uncertain. The CDR3 contains 15 residues. Germline V lookup: CDR1 MNHEY, CDR2 SVGEGT. V lost 5 bases, J lost 4 bases, and 15 bases lay in between. CDR3 sequence (DNA): TGTGCCAGCAGTCAGACACACCCAACGTACAATGAGCAGTTCTTC. Translated, it gives CASSQTHPTYNEQFF.

To note about this clonotype: A much larger clone lies a single base off, so this may be a read error. V and J are TRBV29-1 and TRBJ2-1; TRBD2 matches at 10 bases. The CDR3 is made up of 21 amino acids. Germline V CDR1 and CDR2: SQVTM, ANQGSEA. The CDR3 region is CSAEGERGGPQAPRAYNEQFF. The CDR3 bases are TGCAGCGCTGAAGGAGAGCGGGGGGGCCCGCAAGCACCACGGGCATACAATGAGCAGTTCTTC.

The sample holds a few counts of this clonotype. CDR3 amino acids: CASSPVSDTQYF. The CDR3 DNA is TGTGCCAGCAGCCCTGTCTCAGATACGCAGTATTTT. The chain carries TRBV7-9 and TRBJ2-3; no clear D gene. The CDR3 spans 12 residues. CDR1 and CDR2 from the germline V gene are SEHNR and FQNEAQ (reference sequence). The V and J ends lost 5 bases and 4 bases respectively, with 7 bases between them.

This clonotype occurred many times. CDR3 DNA: TGCAGTGCCCCTTTGTGGGGTTCCACCTACGAGCAGTACTTC. This encodes CSAPLWGSTYEQYF. The chain carries TRBV20-1 and TRBJ2-7; the D is unclear. The CDR3 is made up of 14 amino acids. CDR1 DFQATT and CDR2 SNEGSKA come from the germline V gene (reference sequence). V lost 6 bases and J lost 2, with 17 bases in between.

The gene calls are TRBV29-1 and TRBJ2-7; D is uncertain. The CDR3 is 13 amino acids. The germline V gene has CDR1 SQVTM and CDR2 ANQGSEA. The V and J ends lost 4 bases and 2 bases respectively, with 12 bases between them. CDR3 in amino acids: CSVGDGRAYEQYF. The CDR3 DNA sequence: TGCAGCGTTGGGGATGGTAGGGCCTACGAGCAGTACTTC.

The chain employs TRBV10-3 and TRBJ2-7; 9 bases match TRBD1. V lost 0 bases and J lost 0; bases outside the gene matches: 6. CDR1 ENHRY and CDR2 SYGVKD come from the germline V gene. The CDR3 sequence is 17 residues long. The CDR3 spells CAISESPDRGSSYEQYF. CDR3 DNA: TGTGCCATCAGTGAGTCCCCCGACAGGGGGTCCTCCTACGAGCAGTACTTC.

The chain combines TRBV20-1 with TRBJ1-1; TRBD1 aligns across 7 bases. Trimming at V came to 2 bases and at J to 2 bases, leaving 5 bases not matched to a gene. Germline-derived CDR1 and CDR2 are DFQATT and SNEGSKA (reference sequence). CDR3 length: 14 amino acids. The CDR3 bases are TGCAGTGCTAGACCCCGGGACAGAAACACTGAAGCTTTCTTT. It yields the protein CSARPRDRNTEAFF.

The V and J genes are TRBV6-1 and TRBJ2-7; 7 nucleotides align to TRBD1. V lost 6 bases, J lost 0 bases, and 5 bases stayed unmatched. Per germline, CDR1 MNHNS and CDR2 SASEGT. The CDR3 loop spans 14 amino acids. The DNA for the CDR3 is TGTGCCAGCAGCTGGGACAGACACTCCTACGAGCAGTACTTC. Its translation is CASSWDRHSYEQYF.

V is TRBV6-5 and J is TRBJ2-2; no firm D call. CDR1 and CDR2 (germline): MNHEY, SVGAGI. V was trimmed by 5 bases and J by 6 bases, leaving 7 bases between them. CDR3 size: 12 residues. The CDR3 coding sequence is TGTGCCAGCAGTAACCAGGCCGGGGAGCTGTTTTTT. Translating it yields CASSNQAGELFF.

The chain links TRBV12-3 or TRBV12-4 to TRBJ2-7; 9 positions match TRBD1. The length of the CDR3 is 14 residues. Unmatched junction bases numbered 9, after V lost 8 bases and J lost 4 bases. The CDR3 here is CASGQQGARYEQYF. For the CDR3, the DNA is TGTGCCAGCGGCCAACAGGGGGCAAGGTACGAGCAGTACTTC.

CDR3 sequence reads: CASSQLGRNTEAFF. CDR3 DNA: TGCGCCAGCAGCCAGCTGGGGCGTAACACTGAAGCTTTCTTT. The chain joins TRBV4-1 to TRBJ1-1; possibly TRBD1 for D (5 bases). CDR1 MGHRA and CDR2 YSYEKL come from the germline V gene. The V and J ends lost 3 bases and 2 bases respectively, with 10 bases between them. The CDR3 contains 14 residues.